The next 9 T cell receptor beta chains were all read from a single sample in a study of response to subunit inactivated influenza vaccine. TCRdb reanalysed the RT-PCR reads using MiXCR and keeps one entry per CDR3 protein. The sample includes around 790,000 distinct CDR3 sequences, approximately 21% of them seen just once. The material sequenced was PBMCs from blood, taken roughly 5 days after vaccination. These receptors came from a man aged 45-60 years who received an inactivated influenza vaccine.

In this sample, this clonotype turned up a few times. V is TRBV20-1 and J is TRBJ1-1, with D perhaps TRBD1 (6 bases). CDR3 size: 14 residues. V dropped 1 base and J dropped 3 bases, with 12 bases sitting between them. Germline loops: CDR1 DFQATT, CDR2 SNEGSKA (reference sequence). The CDR3 DNA follows: TGCAGTGCTAGAGGCGGGGGCAGAGACACTGAAGCTTTCTTT. The encoded protein is CSARGGGRDTEAFF.

This clonotype occurred a few times. The chain has TRBV15 and TRBJ1-2, with a possible D match to TRBD1 (5 bases). Trimming shortened V by 5 bases and J by 3 bases, and 7 bases separated the two germline ends. CDR3 length equals 12 residues. Germline-derived CDR1 and CDR2 are LNHNV and YYDKDF (reference sequence). CDR3 residues: CATSWGDYGYTF. CDR3 nucleotide sequence: TGTGCCACCAGCTGGGGGGACTATGGCTACACCTTC.

The genes are TRBV2 and TRBJ2-2; 7 nucleotides match TRBD1. Per the germline V gene, CDR1 is SNHLY and CDR2 is FYNNEI. J was trimmed by 3 bases and V by 8 bases; bases with no gene match: 9. This CDR3 is 15 amino acids long. CDR3 region: CASDFGQGDTGELFF. CDR3 bases: TGTGCCAGCGACTTTGGGCAGGGGGACACCGGGGAGCTGTTTTTT.

The chain employs TRBV7-3 and TRBJ2-2; D gene ambiguous. There are 16 residues in the CDR3. CDR1 is SGHTA and CDR2 is FQGTGA in the germline V gene. V was pared by 1 base and J by 1 base, with 10 bases between. CDR3 in amino acids: CASSLMSGMNTGELFF. Here the CDR3 DNA reads TGTGCCAGCAGCTTAATGAGTGGGATGAACACCGGGGAGCTGTTTTTT.

The chain couples TRBV10-3 to TRBJ1-5; no firm D call. The germline gives CDR1 ENHRY, CDR2 SYGVKD. This CDR3 spans 14 amino acids. V was shortened by 10 bases and J by 1 base, with 14 bases between the two germline ends. CDR3 sequence (DNA): TGTGCCACTCAAGGAAGGGCGAGCAATCAGCCCCAGCATTTT. Translated: CATQGRASNQPQHF.

The rearrangement links TRBV6-5 to TRBJ1-5; perhaps TRBD1 as D (6 bases). V was cut by 0 bases and J by 7 bases, with 16 bases left in between. Germline CDR1 is MNHEY and CDR2 is SVGAGI. This CDR3 region has 16 residues. The CDR3 DNA reads as TGTGCCAGCAGTTACTCGATGTCAGGGGCGGACCAGCCCCAGCATTTT. This codes for CASSYSMSGADQPQHF.

This clonotype has just one count. The gene calls are TRBV20-1 and TRBJ2-5; weak D call: TRBD2 (5 bases). From germline, CDR1 is DFQATT and CDR2 SNEGSKA (reference sequence). Deletions cut 2 bases from V and 2 bases from J, with 9 bases between. The CDR3 has 13 amino acids. The CDR3 DNA reads as TGCAGTGCTAGAAAGACGGGGCAAGAGACCCAGTACTTC. This codes for CSARKTGQETQYF.

With regard to this clonotype: An end of the junction differs from the germline gene, which may be a read error. The chain joins TRBV25-1 to TRBJ2-5; 7 bases line up with TRBD2. This CDR3 is built from 14 residues. The V gene's germline CDR1 is MGHDK and CDR2 SYGVNS. The CDR3 reads CASSVRGVQDTQYF. The CDR3 DNA follows: TGTGCCAGCAGTGTCCGGGGGGTTCAAGATACCCAGTACTTC.

This clonotype was recorded at least ten times. The chain uses TRBV10-3 and TRBJ2-1; either TRBD1 or TRBD2 may supply D (5 bases each). The CDR3 contains 14 residues. Germline V gene data show CDR1 as ENHRY and CDR2 as SYGVKD. V was shortened by 10 bases and J by 10 bases, with 23 bases between the two germline ends. The CDR3 spells CATTKGPTSSEQFF. CDR3 sequence (DNA): TGTGCCACCACCAAGGGACCCACGAGTTCGGAGCAGTTCTTC.